This T cell receptor beta chain was sequenced in a study of beta chain features in type 1 diabetes. The CDR3 extends over 17 amino acids. Germline V gene sequence: CDR1 MDHEN, CDR2 SYDVKM. Trimming removed 3 bases at V and 7 bases at J, with 21 bases between. TCRB transcripts that were expressed got sequenced, as all of the isolated RNA had been reverse transcribed. TCRdb's copy holds only in-frame clones and misses some; the assay was immunoSEQ multiplex PCR. The table lists around 280,000 clones, roughly 8% of them singletons, with approximately 1% in the top ten. Sequences were obtained from central memory CD4+ T cells from blood. This chain joins TRBV28 and TRBJ1-4; tentatively, D is TRBD1 (6 bases). This TCR came from a woman under 30 in good health. The CDR3, as DNA: TGTGCCAGCAGTTTGTTGGATCTGGGACACCGTCGTGAAAAACTGTTTTTT. Its protein product is CASSLLDLGHRREKLFF.